A selection of T cell receptor beta chains follows, all from one sample in a study of T cells in Graves' hyperthyroidism and ophthalmopathy. TCRdb re-derived calls from the multiplex PCR reads in MiXCR, one entry per CDR3 protein. The sample carries more than 550,000 distinct CDR3 sequences, around a sixth recorded once. Sequenced sample: blood. Receptors originate from a middle-aged man with Graves' hyperthyroidism. Each CDR3 is given with its conserved first and last residue. A D gene is named only where the DNA matches it firmly. Some rows mark clone size as missing; the rest say once, few, many or name a class of expanded clone.

TRBJ2-1	TRBV19	NA	few	TGTGCCAGTAGCCCTGGGGCGAGGAGCTCCTACAATGAGCAGTTCTTC	CASSPGARSSYNEQFF
TRBJ1-1	TRBV27	NA	many	TGTGCCAGCAGCTACAAGACAGGCTACACTGAAGCTTTCTTT	CASSYKTGYTEAFF
TRBJ2-4	TRBV28	TRBD2	few	TGTGCCAGCAGTACCCTGGGCGGGGGACTAGCCAAAAACATTCAGTACTTC	CASSTLGGGLAKNIQYF
TRBJ1-1	TRBV6-2/TRBV6-3	TRBD1	few	TGTGCCAGCAGTTACCTTGACAGGGCCCATTCGGACGCTGAAGCTTTCTTT	CASSYLDRAHSDAEAFF
TRBJ2-1	TRBV6-1	NA	many	TGTGCCAGCAGCTTCGACAGGCCTTACAATGAGCAGTTCTTC	CASSFDRPYNEQFF
TRBJ1-1	TRBV7-2	TRBD1	many	TGTGCCAGCAGCTGGGGGGACAGGGGGCTTGCTGGGAACACTGAAGCTTTCTTT	CASSWGDRGLAGNTEAFF
TRBJ1-2	TRBV10-3	NA	many	TGTGCCATCAGGTCGGACGGCTATGGCTACACCTTC	CAIRSDGYGYTF
TRBJ2-3	TRBV12-3/TRBV12-4	TRBD1	many	TGTGCCAGCAGATACGTGCAGGGGGCTCGGGGAGATACGCAGTATTTT	CASRYVQGARGDTQYF
TRBJ2-5	TRBV5-1	NA	many	TGCGCCAGCAGCTTGGCCGACGAAGAGACCCAGTACTTC	CASSLADEETQYF
TRBJ2-3	TRBV9	TRBD2	NA	TGTGCCAGCAGCGGAACTAGCGGGAGGTTTTCAGATACGCAGTATTTT	CASSGTSGRFSDTQYF
TRBJ2-1	TRBV2	NA	many	TGTGCCACAAGGGAGGCAGAACTCTACAATGAGCAGTTCTTC	CATREAELYNEQFF
TRBJ2-3	TRBV9	TRBD2	NA	TGTGCCAGCAGCGTACTAGCGGGGATCACAGATACGCAGTATTTT	CASSVLAGITDTQYF
TRBJ2-1	TRBV27	NA	many	TGTGCCAGCAGTTTTGGGATGTCTTTCGCCTACAATGAGCAGTTCTTC	CASSFGMSFAYNEQFF
TRBJ2-1	TRBV7-8	NA	many	TGTGCCAGCAGTTCAGGGAACAACTACAATGAGCAGTTCTTC	CASSSGNNYNEQFF
TRBJ2-2	TRBV24-1	NA	many	TGTGCCACCAGTGTCTCAGGGAGGAACACCGGGGAGCTGTTTTTT	CATSVSGRNTGELFF
TRBJ2-7	TRBV13	NA	many	TGTGCCAGCAGCTTAGCCGTGACAGGCAACTCCTACGAGCAGTACTTC	CASSLAVTGNSYEQYF
TRBJ2-2	TRBV30	NA	many	TGTGCCTGGAGAGCCATCGGACAGAACACCGGGGAGCTGTTTTTT	CAWRAIGQNTGELFF
TRBJ1-1	TRBV12-3/TRBV12-4	TRBD1	many	TGTGCCAGCACCTCCAGGGGGGCGGGCAACACTGAAGCTTTCTTT	CASTSRGAGNTEAFF
TRBJ1-5	TRBV28	NA	NA	TGTGCCAGCAGTCCTATCCTGACGGAACCCAATCAGCCCCAGCATTTT	CASSPILTEPNQPQHF
TRBJ2-7	TRBV3-1	TRBD1	many	TGTGCCAGCAGCCGTGGGACAGCCTACGAGCAGTACTTC	CASSRGTAYEQYF
TRBJ2-1	TRBV12-3/TRBV12-4	TRBD2	many	TGTGCCAGCATCCCCTCGTTGGCTAGCGGGAGGACCTCCTACAATGAGCAGTTCTTC	CASIPSLASGRTSYNEQFF
TRBJ2-1	TRBV11-1	NA	once	TGTGCCAGCAGCTCCAACGGAGCGCTGTCCGGCAATGAGCAGTTCTTC	CASSSNGALSGNEQFF
TRBJ1-5	TRBV12-3/TRBV12-4	NA	NA	TGTGCCAGCAGGGGGGGGCTCAATCAGCCCCAGCATTTT	CASRGGLNQPQHF
TRBJ2-1	TRBV28	TRBD1	NA	TGTGCCAGCAGTTCCCAGGGGGCGCGGGAGTTCTTC	CASSSQGAREFF
TRBJ2-4	TRBV11-2	TRBD2	few	TGTGCCAGCAGCTGGGGGGGGGGAAAAGCCAAAAACATTCAGTACTTC	CASSWGGGKAKNIQYF
TRBJ2-5	TRBV28	NA	many	TGTGCCAGCAGTACTACGGGGCCCTGGGAGACCCAGTACTTC	CASSTTGPWETQYF
TRBJ2-5	TRBV28	TRBD2	many	TGTGCCAGCAGTTTAGAACTAGCGGGACAGCAAGAGACCCAGTACTTC	CASSLELAGQQETQYF
TRBJ1-1	TRBV12-3/TRBV12-4	NA	many	TGTGCCAGCAACCCTCGGGGCAGTATCGCTGAAGCTTTCTTT	CASNPRGSIAEAFF
TRBJ2-1	TRBV14	TRBD2	NA	TGTGCCAGCAGCCAAGTTAGCGGGAGGGTAAGCTCCTACAATGAGCAGTTCTTC	CASSQVSGRVSSYNEQFF
TRBJ2-7	TRBV29-1	TRBD1	few	TGCAGCGTTGGTGGGACAGGGATCTACGAGCAGTACTTC	CSVGGTGIYEQYF
TRBJ1-1	TRBV15	TRBD1	few	TGTGCCACCAGCATGACAGGGGGGAGCACTGAAGCTTTCTTT	CATSMTGGSTEAFF